This T cell receptor (beta chain) originates from a study of T-cell memory formation after mild COVID-19. One entry per CDR3 protein, called by TCRdb with MiXCR from the 5' RACE reads. The table has about 560,000 distinct CDR3 sequences, roughly a sixth seen once. Ten or more counts support this clonotype. Its specificity is not known. Study-wide results and caveats: Still unconfirmed is whether the second-wave clones peaking on day 37 recognized SARS-CoV-2. Contracting clones from day 15 to 85 had balanced CD4/CD8; later expanders favoured CD4+. Some SARS-CoV-2-responding clones were already detected in memory before infection.

This CDR3 has 16 residues. The junction had 10 bases not matched to a gene; V was cut back by 0 bases and J by 5 bases. The germline gives CDR1 SGHRS, CDR2 YFSETQ. The sequence came from an adult woman who had mild COVID-19 (a few samples of this study predate the infection). Cell type and time point are not known. What was sequenced was PBMCs or a T cell subset sorted from them (not recorded which). V and J are TRBV5-1 and TRBJ2-7; TRBD1 agrees at 8 bases. The CDR3 nucleotides read TGCGCCAGCAGCTTGGGCGGACAGGGAGGTTCTAACGAGCAGTACTTC. Protein sequence: CASSLGGQGGSNEQYF.